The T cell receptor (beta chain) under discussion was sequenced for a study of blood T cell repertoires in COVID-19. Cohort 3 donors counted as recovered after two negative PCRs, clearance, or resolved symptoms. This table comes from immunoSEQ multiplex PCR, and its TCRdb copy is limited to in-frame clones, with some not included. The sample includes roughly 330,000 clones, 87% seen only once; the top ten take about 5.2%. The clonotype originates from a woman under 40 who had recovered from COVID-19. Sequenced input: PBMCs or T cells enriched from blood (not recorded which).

CDR3 sequence reads: CASSLGAGLFYGYTF. CDR3 nucleotides: TGTGCCAGCAGCTTAGGGGCCGGACTCTTCTATGGCTACACCTTC. The J gene is TRBJ1-2, the V gene TRBV7-9; D gene unclear. The CDR3 totals 15 residues. CDR1 SEHNR and CDR2 FQNEAQ come from the germline V gene (reference sequence). The V and J ends lost 1 base and 4 bases respectively, with 13 bases between them.